This paragraph covers one T cell receptor (beta chain) sequence. The V end was cut by 0 bases, the J end by 11 bases, with 10 bases between. The germline V gene has CDR1 MGHRA and CDR2 YSYEKL. The CDR3 is 12 amino acids. The data derive from a study of cytomegalovirus exposure and HLA in healthy donors. The primer mix had 60 Vbeta and 13 Jbeta primers. Sequencing was performed with immunoSEQ multiplex PCR; in TCRdb, only in-frame clones are kept and a portion is missing. This table has 110,000 to 150,000 clones, around four fifths appearing once. The chain couples TRBV4-1 to TRBJ1-1; D gene ambiguous. The sequenced sample was PBMCs. This receptor was identified in a male donor in good health and CMV-seronegative. The CDR3 here is CASSQDYGGAFF. The CDR3 nucleotides are TGCGCCAGCAGCCAAGATTACGGAGGCGCTTTCTTT.